This T cell receptor beta chain was found in a study of T cells after yellow fever vaccination. Study as a whole: Preparation of fractions with low cell numbers was performed using SMART-Seq v4 Ultra Low Input. Broader study findings: Post-booster reappearance was seen for most primary-vaccination clones (around 96% CD4, roughly 91% CD8).

With respect to this clonotype: Its antigen is still unknown.

CDR3 length equals 11 residues. Per germline, CDR1 SGHTA and CDR2 FQGNSA. V lost 6 bases, J lost 2 bases, and 5 bases lay in between. TCR cDNA was made by 5'RACE template switching, adding a universal primer site and UMIs. TCRdb reprocessed the 5' RACE reads via MiXCR and lists one record per CDR3 protein. The repertoire consists of about 300,000 distinct CDR3 sequences, with around 6.8% occurring once and the leading ten covering around 17%. This chain connects TRBV7-2 to TRBJ2-7; D call uncertain. Material: PBMCs, obtained more than 40 days after the first yellow fever vaccination. The receptor's source is a man between 18 and 29 years old who received the YFV17D yellow fever vaccine. CDR3 in DNA: TGTGCCAGCAGGATAACCTACGAGCAGTACTTC. This gives the protein CASRITYEQYF.